The 7 T cell receptor beta chains listed next were all sequenced from one sample in a study of vaccination and CD4 T cells after COVID-19. Treatment in this sample: roughly 11-day PBMC culture with coronavirus spike peptide pools or control peptides (ViraFEST assay). CD4+ T lymphocytes from the unexposed donor were collected before the COVID-19 pandemic (2011-2018). Sequencing of the DNA from cultured CD4+ T cells was carried out with the Oncomine TCR Beta short-read assay. TCRdb passed the PCR reads through MiXCR, listing each CDR3 protein once. The sample holds roughly 940 distinct CDR3 sequences; roughly 17% are singletons and the top ten take under 60%. The antigens for these receptors are not known. The sequenced material came from CD4+ T cells from blood, cultured in vitro. The source of these receptors is a human donor in good health.

This clonotype has just a few counts. J is TRBJ2-5 and V is TRBV14, with D possibly TRBD1 on 8 matching bases. This CDR3 contains 16 residues. From germline, CDR1 is SGHDN and CDR2 FVKESK. V lost 2 bases, J lost 5 bases, and 18 bases lay in between. The CDR3 sequence is CASSQHRGGTSETQYF. The CDR3 DNA reads TGTGCCAGCAGCCAACACAGGGGGGGGACATCGGAGACCCAGTACTTC. Variable domain in full (rest from reference TRBV14 and TRBJ2-5): EAGVTQFPSHSVIEKGQTVTLRCDPISGHDNLYWYRRVMGKEIKFLLHFVKESKQDESGMPNNRFLAERTGGTYSTLKVQPAELEDSGVYFCASSQHRGGTSETQYFGPGTRLLVL.

By share, this clonotype ranks as medium-sized. V gene TRBV4-1 combines with J gene TRBJ1-5; the D is unclear. Germline CDR1 MGHRA, CDR2 YSYEKL. The CDR3 loop spans 14 amino acids. The V end was cut by 1 base, the J end by 2 bases, with 6 bases between. The chain's CDR3 is CASSQAGGNQPQHF. DNA for the CDR3: TGCGCCAGCAGCCAAGCCGGGGGCAATCAGCCCCAGCATTTT.

This clonotype was seen more than once but under ten times. The chain links TRBV7-9 to TRBJ2-1, with D perhaps matching TRBD1 (5 bases). The V gene lost 1 base and the J gene lost 8 bases, with 12 bases spanning the gap. Germline loops: CDR1 SEHNR, CDR2 FQNEAQ (reference sequence). The CDR3 is 14 amino acids. The CDR3 DNA reads as TGTGCCAGCAGCTTAGGTTCAGGGATCCATGAGCAGTTCTTC. Amino acids: CASSLGSGIHEQFF. Together with reference TRBV7-9 and TRBJ2-1, the CDR3 gives the full variable domain: DTGVSQNPRHKITKRGQNVTFRCDPISEHNRLYWYRQTLGQGPEFLTYFQNEAQLEKSRLLSDRFSAERPKGSFSTLEIQRTEQGDSAMYLCASSLGSGIHEQFFGPGTRLTVL.

This clonotype was detected a few times. The gene calls are TRBV19 and TRBJ2-7; perhaps TRBD1 as D (5 bases). Germline CDR1 reads LNHDA; CDR2 reads SQIVND (reference sequence). The CDR3 is 13 amino acids. Trimming removed 6 bases at V and 2 bases at J, with 11 bases between. CDR3 region: CASRGDFAYEQYF. The CDR3 region has the DNA TGTGCCAGTAGAGGGGATTTTGCCTACGAGCAGTACTTC.

The chain combines TRBV6-1 with TRBJ2-1, with 9 bases lining up with TRBD2. V gave up 6 bases and J gave up 9 bases; unmatched junction bases: 6. The CDR3 loop spans 13 amino acids. In germline, CDR1 is MNHNS, CDR2 SASEGT. The CDR3 sequence: CASRGVLAGEQFF. CDR3 DNA: TGTGCCAGCAGAGGAGTACTAGCGGGTGAGCAGTTCTTC.

The rearrangement joins TRBV19 to TRBJ1-4; 7 bases align to TRBD1. Germline values: CDR1 LNHDA, CDR2 SQIVND (reference sequence). V dropped 4 bases and J dropped 8; count of bases not matched to a gene: 7. There are 14 residues in the CDR3. The CDR3 DNA reads as TGTGCCAGTAGTACGGACCAGGGGGAGGAAAAACTGTTTTTT. The encoded protein is CASSTDQGEEKLFF.

This clonotype showed up just a few times. The rearrangement links TRBV14 to TRBJ1-6; D is unresolved. The CDR3 runs to 15 residues. Germline CDR1 and CDR2: SGHDN and FVKESK. Trimming shortened V by 4 bases and J by 7 bases, and 14 bases separated the two germline ends. CDR3 nucleotide sequence: TGTGCCAGCAGCCCCCAGGACGGATTAAATTCACCCCTCCACTTT. Protein: CASSPQDGLNSPLHF.